These 15 T cell receptor beta chains were all obtained from the same sample, sequenced in a study of read filtering for tumor transcriptome and immune sequencing. This library used 300 to 450 ng RNA and molecular barcoded adaptors spanning alpha/delta and beta/gamma chains. TCRdb used MiXCR to reprocess the reads, holding one entry per CDR3 protein. This sample carries tens of thousands of distinct CDR3 sequences, around 21% of them seen once, and the ten largest clones take over 12%. Sample: a population of CD138-negative cells sorted from bone marrow. All receptors come from a donor at least 40 years old with multiple myeloma.

This clonotype was seen a few times. The CDR3 loop reads CASRRTSGGTDTQYF. DNA of the CDR3: TGTGCCAGCAGGAGGACTAGCGGGGGAACAGATACGCAGTATTTT. V usage is TRBV6-2 or TRBV6-3 and J usage is TRBJ2-3, with 13 bases aligning to TRBD2. This CDR3 has 15 residues. The germline V gene has CDR1 MNHEY and CDR2 SVGEGT. Unmatched junction bases numbered 3, after V lost 6 bases and J lost 3 bases.

On this clonotype: With a much larger clone just one base away, this may be a read error. The genes are TRBV20-1 and TRBJ1-1; no definite D call. This CDR3 contains 10 residues. Germline V lookup: CDR1 DFQATT, CDR2 SNEGSKA (reference sequence). For the CDR3, the DNA is TGCAGTGCTGGGAACACTGAAGCTTCCTTT. It codes for CSAGNTEASF.

In this sample, this clonotype turned up a few times. Since a much larger clone is just one base distant, this may be a read error. The chain has TRBV10-1 and TRBJ2-1; 9 nucleotides align to TRBD2. Germline V CDR1 and CDR2: WNHNN, SYGVQD (reference sequence). The CDR3 loop spans 14 amino acids. Here the CDR3 reads CAISGAGGEDEQFF. CDR3 coding DNA: TGCGCCATCAGTGGGGCGGGAGGGGAGGATGAGCAGTTCTTC.

A remark on this clonotype: A much larger clone lies one base from this, so it may be a read error. This chain connects TRBV5-1 to TRBJ2-1; 9 bases map to TRBD2. Germline V lookup: CDR1 SGHRS, CDR2 YFSETQ. The CDR3 contains 17 residues. CDR3 loop: CASSLFPGTSSYNEQSF. CDR3 DNA sequence: TGCGCCAGCAGCTTGTTCCCCGGGACTAGCTCCTACAATGAGCAGTCCTTC.

This clonotype appeared many times. V and J are TRBV5-1 and TRBJ1-5, with unresolved D. CDR3 size: 13 residues. The V end was cut by 2 bases, the J end by 5 bases, with 8 bases between. Germline values: CDR1 SGHRS, CDR2 YFSETQ. Written as DNA, the CDR3 is TGCGCCAGCAGCTTCCAACCTTATCAGCCCCAGCATTTT. Encoded protein: CASSFQPYQPQHF.

This clonotype occurred many times. This chain links TRBV20-1 with TRBJ2-5; TRBD2 might be the D (7 bases). V was shortened by 2 bases and J by 5 bases, with 15 bases between the two germline ends. CDR3 length equals 14 residues. CDR1 is DFQATT, CDR2 SNEGSKA, per germline (reference sequence). CDR3: CSARRGAGPETQYF. The CDR3 coding sequence is TGCAGTGCTAGACGGGGGGCTGGTCCGGAGACCCAGTACTTC.

About this clonotype: Relative to the germline gene, one junction end is altered; a read error may explain this. The rearrangement uses TRBV7-3 and TRBJ2-5; D not resolved. This CDR3 is 17 amino acids long. Per germline, CDR1 SGHTA and CDR2 FQGTGA. CDR3 residues: CASSLTFPPSRRGTQYF. CDR3 coding DNA: TGTGCCAGCAGCCTAACGTTCCCCCCTAGTCGTCGAGGGACCCAGTACTTC.

The sample holds a few counts of this clonotype. This chain uses TRBV6-1 with TRBJ2-7; no firm D call. Germline values: CDR1 MNHNS, CDR2 SASEGT. Trimming stripped 6 bases from V and 2 bases from J, with 14 bases between. This CDR3 region has 14 residues. The CDR3 DNA reads as TGTGCCAGCAGCGGCGGACCGACCCCCTACGAGCAGTACTTC. Translated, it gives CASSGGPTPYEQYF.

To note about this clonotype: The junction shows a germline mismatch at one end, possibly a read error. The chain has TRBV5-1 and TRBJ2-2; the match to TRBD2 covers 11 bases. This CDR3 comprises 17 residues. The V gene's germline CDR1 is SGHRS and CDR2 YFSETQ. The CDR3 protein is CPSSLTFSGRGTGELFF. CDR3 DNA sequence: TGCCCCAGCAGCTTGACCTTTAGCGGGAGGGGTACCGGGGAGCTGTTTTTT.

This clonotype was seen repeatedly, ten times or more. This sequence joins TRBV28 and TRBJ1-1; D not resolved. The V and J ends lost 6 bases and 7 bases respectively, with 12 bases between them. The CDR3 contains 12 residues. Germline-derived CDR1 and CDR2 are MDHEN and SYDVKM. The CDR3 reads CASSLGAGEAFF. CDR3 nucleotides: TGTGCCAGCAGCCTCGGAGCGGGTGAAGCTTTCTTT.

This clonotype came up many times. The chain couples TRBV14 to TRBJ2-7; a weak D match, TRBD1 (6 bases). The CDR3 runs 13 residues. Germline loops: CDR1 SGHDN, CDR2 FVKESK. V lost 4 bases, J lost 2 bases, and 9 bases lay in between. The CDR3 reads CASSRGRTYEQYF. The CDR3 bases are TGTGCCAGCAGCCGGGGGCGGACCTACGAGCAGTACTTC.

This clonotype occurred once. The chain is built from TRBV20-1 and TRBJ2-5; 9 positions agree with TRBD2. Trimming took 5 bases from V and 1 from J; bases not matched to a gene: 5. There are 14 residues in the CDR3. Germline-derived CDR1 and CDR2 are DFQATT and SNEGSKA (reference sequence). CDR3 nucleotides: TGCAGTGCTGGGGGCGGGAGGGCCCAAGAGACCCAGTACTTC. This translates into CSAGGGRAQETQYF.

This clonotype occurred many times. The genes are TRBV6-6 and TRBJ2-1, with 7 bases fitting TRBD1. The CDR3 has 13 amino acids. Per germline, CDR1 MNHNY and CDR2 SVGAGI (reference sequence). With 7 bases clipped from V and 7 bases from J, the junction kept 7 bases outside the gene matches. The CDR3 loop is CASKQGPPNEQFF. The CDR3 region has the DNA TGTGCCAGCAAACAGGGGCCGCCGAATGAGCAGTTCTTC.

Notes on this clonotype: With a much larger clone just one base away, this may be a read error. This chain connects TRBV20-1 to TRBJ1-2, with a weak D call TRBD1 (5 bases). The length of the CDR3 is 12 residues. Germline CDR1 and CDR2: DFQATT and SNEGSKA (reference sequence). Trimming shortened V by 5 bases and J by 5 bases, and 12 bases separated the two germline ends. The CDR3 region has the DNA TGCAGTGCTGGAGGGGAAACATATGGCTACACCTTC. Residues: CSAGGETYGYTF.

This clonotype has a count of ten or more. This chain joins TRBV11-3 and TRBJ2-1, with 9 bases fitting TRBD2. Germline-derived CDR1 and CDR2 are SGHNT and YENEEA. The CDR3 is 18 residues long. V was pared by 5 bases and J by 7 bases, with 18 bases of the junction left unmatched. The CDR3 is CASSPTRSSGGLGNEQFF. For the CDR3, the DNA is TGTGCCAGCAGCCCCACGCGGTCGAGCGGGGGGTTGGGAAATGAGCAGTTCTTC.